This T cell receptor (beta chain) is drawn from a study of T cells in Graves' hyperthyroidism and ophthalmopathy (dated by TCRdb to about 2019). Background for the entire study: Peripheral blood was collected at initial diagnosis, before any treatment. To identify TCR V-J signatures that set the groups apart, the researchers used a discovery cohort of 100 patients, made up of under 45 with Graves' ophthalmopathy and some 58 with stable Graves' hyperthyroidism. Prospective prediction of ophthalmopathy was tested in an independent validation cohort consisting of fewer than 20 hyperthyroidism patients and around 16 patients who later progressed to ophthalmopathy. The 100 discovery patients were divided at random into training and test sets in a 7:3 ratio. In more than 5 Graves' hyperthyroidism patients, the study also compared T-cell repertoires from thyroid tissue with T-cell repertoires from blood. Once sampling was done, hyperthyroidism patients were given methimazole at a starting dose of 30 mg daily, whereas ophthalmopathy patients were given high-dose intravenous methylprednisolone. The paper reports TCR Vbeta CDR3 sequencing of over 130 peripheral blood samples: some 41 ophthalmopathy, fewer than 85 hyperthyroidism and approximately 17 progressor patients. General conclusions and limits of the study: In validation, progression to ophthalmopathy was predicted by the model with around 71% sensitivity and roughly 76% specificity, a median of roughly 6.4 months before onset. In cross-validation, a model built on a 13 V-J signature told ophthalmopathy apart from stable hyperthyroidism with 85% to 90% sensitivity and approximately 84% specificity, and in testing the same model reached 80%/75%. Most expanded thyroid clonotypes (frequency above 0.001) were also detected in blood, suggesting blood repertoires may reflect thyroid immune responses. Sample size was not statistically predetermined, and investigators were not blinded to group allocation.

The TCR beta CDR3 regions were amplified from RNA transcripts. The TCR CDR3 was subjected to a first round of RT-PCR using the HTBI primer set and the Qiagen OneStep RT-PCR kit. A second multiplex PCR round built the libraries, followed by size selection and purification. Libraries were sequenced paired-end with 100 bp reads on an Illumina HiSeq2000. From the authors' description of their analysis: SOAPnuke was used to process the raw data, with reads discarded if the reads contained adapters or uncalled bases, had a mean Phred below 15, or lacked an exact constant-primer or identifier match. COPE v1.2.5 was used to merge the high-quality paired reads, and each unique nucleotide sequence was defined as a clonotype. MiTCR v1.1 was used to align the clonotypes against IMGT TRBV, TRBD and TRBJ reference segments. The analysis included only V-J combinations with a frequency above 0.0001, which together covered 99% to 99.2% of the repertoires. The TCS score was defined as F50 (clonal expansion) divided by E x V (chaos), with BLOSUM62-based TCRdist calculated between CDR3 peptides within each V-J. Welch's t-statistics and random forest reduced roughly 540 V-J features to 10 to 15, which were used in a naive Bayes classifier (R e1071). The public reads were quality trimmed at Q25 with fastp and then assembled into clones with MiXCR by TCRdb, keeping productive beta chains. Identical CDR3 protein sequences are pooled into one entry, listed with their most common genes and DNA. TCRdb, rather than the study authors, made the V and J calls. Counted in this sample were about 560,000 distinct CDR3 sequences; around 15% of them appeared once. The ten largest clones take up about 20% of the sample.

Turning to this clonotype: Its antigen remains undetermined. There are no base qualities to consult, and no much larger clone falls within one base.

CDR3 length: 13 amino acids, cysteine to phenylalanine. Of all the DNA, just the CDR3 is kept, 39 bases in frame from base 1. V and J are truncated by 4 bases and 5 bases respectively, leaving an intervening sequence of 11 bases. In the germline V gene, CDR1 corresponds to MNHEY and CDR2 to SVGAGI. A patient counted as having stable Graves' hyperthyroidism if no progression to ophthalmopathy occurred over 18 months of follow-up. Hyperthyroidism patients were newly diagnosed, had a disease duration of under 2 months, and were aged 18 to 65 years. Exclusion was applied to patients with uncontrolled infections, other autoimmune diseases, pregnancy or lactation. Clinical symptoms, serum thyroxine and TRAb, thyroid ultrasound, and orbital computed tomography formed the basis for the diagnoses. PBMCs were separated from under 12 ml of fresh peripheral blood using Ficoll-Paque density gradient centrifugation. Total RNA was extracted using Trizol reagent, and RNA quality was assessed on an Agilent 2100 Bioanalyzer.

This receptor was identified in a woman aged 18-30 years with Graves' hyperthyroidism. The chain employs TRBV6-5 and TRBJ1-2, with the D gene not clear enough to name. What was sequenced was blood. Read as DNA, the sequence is TGTGCCAGCAGTTCTGGGGTGAGATATGGCTACACCTTC. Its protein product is CASSSGVRYGYTF.